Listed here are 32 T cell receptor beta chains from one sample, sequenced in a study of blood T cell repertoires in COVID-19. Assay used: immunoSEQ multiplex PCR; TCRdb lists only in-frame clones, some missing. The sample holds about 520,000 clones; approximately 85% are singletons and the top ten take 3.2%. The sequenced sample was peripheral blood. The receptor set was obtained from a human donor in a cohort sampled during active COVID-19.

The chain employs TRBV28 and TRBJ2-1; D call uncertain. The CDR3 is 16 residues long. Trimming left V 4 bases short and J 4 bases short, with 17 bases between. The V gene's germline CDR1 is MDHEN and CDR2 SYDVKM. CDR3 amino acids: CASSSGGAPKYNEQFF. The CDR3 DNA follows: TGTGCCAGCAGTTCCGGCGGAGCCCCAAAGTACAATGAGCAGTTCTTC.

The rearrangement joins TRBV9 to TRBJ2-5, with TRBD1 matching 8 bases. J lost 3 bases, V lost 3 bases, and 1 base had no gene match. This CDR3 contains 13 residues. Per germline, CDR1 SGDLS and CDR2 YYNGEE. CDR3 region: CASSEQGEETQYF. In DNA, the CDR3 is TGTGCCAGCAGCGAACAGGGGGAAGAGACCCAGTACTTC.

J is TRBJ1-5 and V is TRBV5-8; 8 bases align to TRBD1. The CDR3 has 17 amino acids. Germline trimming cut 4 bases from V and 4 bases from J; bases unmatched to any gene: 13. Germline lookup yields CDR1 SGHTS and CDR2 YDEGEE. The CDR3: CASSPFWAGGRNQPQHF. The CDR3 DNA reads TGTGCCAGCAGCCCCTTTTGGGCAGGGGGCCGAAATCAGCCCCAGCATTTT.

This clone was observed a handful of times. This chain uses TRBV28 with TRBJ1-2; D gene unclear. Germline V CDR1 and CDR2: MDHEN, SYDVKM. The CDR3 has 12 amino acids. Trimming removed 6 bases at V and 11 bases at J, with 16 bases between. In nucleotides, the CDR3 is TGTGCCAGCAGATGGCGGAGGGATTGGTACACCTTC. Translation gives CASRWRRDWYTF.

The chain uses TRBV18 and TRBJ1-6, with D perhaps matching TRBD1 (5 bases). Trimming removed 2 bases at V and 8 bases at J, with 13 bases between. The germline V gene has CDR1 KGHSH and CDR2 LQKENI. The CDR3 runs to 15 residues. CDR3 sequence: CASSPVAGRDSPLHF. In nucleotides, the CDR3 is TGTGCCAGCTCACCAGTGGCAGGGAGGGATTCACCCCTCCACTTT.

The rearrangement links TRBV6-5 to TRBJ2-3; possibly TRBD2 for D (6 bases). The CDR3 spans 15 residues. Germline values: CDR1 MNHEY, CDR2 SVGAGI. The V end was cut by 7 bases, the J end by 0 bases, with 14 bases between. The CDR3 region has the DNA TGTGCCAGCAACTGGAGGGCGATGAGCACAGATACGCAGTATTTT. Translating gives CASNWRAMSTDTQYF.

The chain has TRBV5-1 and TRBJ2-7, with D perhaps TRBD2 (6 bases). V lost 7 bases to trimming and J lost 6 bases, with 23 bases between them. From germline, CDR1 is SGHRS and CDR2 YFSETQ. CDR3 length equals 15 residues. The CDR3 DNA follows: TGCGCCAGCTCAAACCGGGCGGGATCATTAGGCGAGCAGTACTTC. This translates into CASSNRAGSLGEQYF.

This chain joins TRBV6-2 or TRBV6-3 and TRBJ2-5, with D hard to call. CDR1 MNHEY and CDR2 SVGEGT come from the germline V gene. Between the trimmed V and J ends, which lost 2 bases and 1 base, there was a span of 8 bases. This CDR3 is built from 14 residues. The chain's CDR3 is CASSYGGAQETQYF. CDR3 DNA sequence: TGTGCCAGCAGTTACGGCGGAGCCCAAGAGACCCAGTACTTC.

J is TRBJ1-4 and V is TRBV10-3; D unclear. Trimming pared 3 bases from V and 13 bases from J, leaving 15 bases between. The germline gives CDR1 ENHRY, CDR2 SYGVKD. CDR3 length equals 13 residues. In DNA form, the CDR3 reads TGTGCCATCAGTGACGGAGTTTCGGCTGGACTGTTTTTT. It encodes CAISDGVSAGLFF.

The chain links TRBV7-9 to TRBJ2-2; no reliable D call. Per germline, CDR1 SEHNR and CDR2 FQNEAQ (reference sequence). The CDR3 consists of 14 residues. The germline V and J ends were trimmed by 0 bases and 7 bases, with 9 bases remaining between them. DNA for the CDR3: TGTGCCAGCAGCTTAGCGATAGTTGGCGGGGAGCTGTTTTTT. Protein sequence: CASSLAIVGGELFF.

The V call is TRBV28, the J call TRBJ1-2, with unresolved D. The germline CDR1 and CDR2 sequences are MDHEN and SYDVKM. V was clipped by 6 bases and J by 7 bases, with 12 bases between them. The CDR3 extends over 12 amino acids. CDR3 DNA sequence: TGTGCCAGCAGCCCCAGGTCTATTGGCTACACCTTC. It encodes CASSPRSIGYTF.

CDR3 region: CASSLVDGDNSPLHF. Here the CDR3 DNA reads TGTGCCAGCAGCTTAGTTGACGGAGATAATTCACCCCTCCACTTT. The chain has TRBV7-8 and TRBJ1-6; D unclear. The germline V and J ends were trimmed by 1 base and 5 bases, with 9 bases remaining between them. The V gene's germline CDR1 is SGHVS and CDR2 FQNEAQ. The CDR3 sequence is 15 residues long.

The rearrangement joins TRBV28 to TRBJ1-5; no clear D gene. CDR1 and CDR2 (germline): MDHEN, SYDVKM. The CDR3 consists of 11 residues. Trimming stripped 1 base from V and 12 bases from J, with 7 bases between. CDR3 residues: CASSLSGNQHF. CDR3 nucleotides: TGTGCCAGCAGTTTATCCGGTAACCAGCATTTT.

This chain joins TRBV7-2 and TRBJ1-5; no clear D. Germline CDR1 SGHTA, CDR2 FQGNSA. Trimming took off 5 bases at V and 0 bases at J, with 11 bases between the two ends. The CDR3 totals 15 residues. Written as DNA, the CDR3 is TGTGCCAGCAGCCTTGTGTCTAATAGCAATCAGCCCCAGCATTTT. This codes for CASSLVSNSNQPQHF.

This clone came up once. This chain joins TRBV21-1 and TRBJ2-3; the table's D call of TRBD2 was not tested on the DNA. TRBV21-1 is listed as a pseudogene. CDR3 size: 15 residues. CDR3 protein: CASSKVRLEVDTQYF. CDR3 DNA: TGTGCCAGCAGCAAAGTGAGGCTAGAAGTCGATACGCAGTATTTT.

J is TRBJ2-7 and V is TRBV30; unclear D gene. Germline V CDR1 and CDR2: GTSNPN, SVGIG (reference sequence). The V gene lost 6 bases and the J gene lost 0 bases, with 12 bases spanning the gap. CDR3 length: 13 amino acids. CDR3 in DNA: TGTGCCTGCCCCACACAGAGCTCCTACGAGCAGTACTTC. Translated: CACPTQSSYEQYF.

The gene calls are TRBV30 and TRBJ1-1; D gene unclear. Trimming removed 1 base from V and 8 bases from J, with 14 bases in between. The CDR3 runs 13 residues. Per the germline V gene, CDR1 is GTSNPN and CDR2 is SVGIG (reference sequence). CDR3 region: CAWSGLWEVEAFF. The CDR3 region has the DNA TGTGCCTGGAGTGGATTATGGGAGGTAGAAGCTTTCTTT.

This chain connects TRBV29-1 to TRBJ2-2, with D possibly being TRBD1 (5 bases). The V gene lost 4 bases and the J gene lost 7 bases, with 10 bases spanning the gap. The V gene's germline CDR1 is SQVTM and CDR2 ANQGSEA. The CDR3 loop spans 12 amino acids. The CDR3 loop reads CSVGGFSGELFF. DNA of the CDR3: TGCAGCGTTGGGGGCTTTAGCGGGGAGCTGTTTTTT.

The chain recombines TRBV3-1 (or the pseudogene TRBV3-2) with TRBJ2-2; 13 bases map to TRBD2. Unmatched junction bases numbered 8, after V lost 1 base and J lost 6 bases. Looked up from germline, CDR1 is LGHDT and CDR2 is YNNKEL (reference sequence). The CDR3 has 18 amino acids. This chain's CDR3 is CASSQGVRTSGRPGELFF. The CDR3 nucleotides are TGTGCCAGCAGCCAAGGCGTACGGACTAGCGGGAGACCCGGGGAGCTGTTTTTT.

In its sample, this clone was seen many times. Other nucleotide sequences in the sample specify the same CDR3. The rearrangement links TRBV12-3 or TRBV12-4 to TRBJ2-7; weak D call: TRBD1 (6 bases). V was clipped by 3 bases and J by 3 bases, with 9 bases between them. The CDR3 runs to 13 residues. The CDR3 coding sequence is TGTGCCAGCAGTTTGGAACAGGGCTACGAGCAGTACTTC. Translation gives CASSLEQGYEQYF.

This chain's CDR3 is CASSQDSGTGGLDEQFF. CDR3 coding DNA: TGTGCCAGCAGCCAAGATAGCGGGACAGGGGGTCTCGATGAGCAGTTCTTC. The chain links TRBV4-2 to TRBJ2-1; 11 bases agree with TRBD1. V trimming: 0 bases; J trimming: 8 bases; junction bases outside the gene matches: 9. Germline-derived CDR1 and CDR2 are LGHNA and YNFKEQ. The CDR3 consists of 17 residues.

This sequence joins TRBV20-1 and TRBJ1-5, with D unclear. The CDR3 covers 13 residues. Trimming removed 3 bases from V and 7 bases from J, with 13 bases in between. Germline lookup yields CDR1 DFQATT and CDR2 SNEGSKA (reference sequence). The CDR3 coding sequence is TGCAGTGCTAGTTCCGGTAGCCAGCAGCCCCAGCATTTT. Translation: CSASSGSQQPQHF.

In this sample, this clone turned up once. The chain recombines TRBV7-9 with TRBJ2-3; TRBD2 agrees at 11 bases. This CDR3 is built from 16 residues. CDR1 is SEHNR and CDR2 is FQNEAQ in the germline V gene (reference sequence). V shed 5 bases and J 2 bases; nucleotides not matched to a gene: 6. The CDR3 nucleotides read TGTGCCAGCAGCCCCGGGACTAGCGGATACACAGATACGCAGTATTTT. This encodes CASSPGTSGYTDTQYF. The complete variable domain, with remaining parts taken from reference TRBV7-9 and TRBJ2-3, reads DTGVSQNPRHKITKRGQNVTFRCDPISEHNRLYWYRQTLGQGPEFLTYFQNEAQLEKSRLLSDRFSAERPKGSFSTLEIQRTEQGDSAMYLCASSPGTSGYTDTQYFGPGTRLTVL.

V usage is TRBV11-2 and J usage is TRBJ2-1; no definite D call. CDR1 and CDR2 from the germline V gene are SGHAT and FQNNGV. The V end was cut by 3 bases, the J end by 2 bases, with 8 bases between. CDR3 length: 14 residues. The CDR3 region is CASSLPSAYNEQFF. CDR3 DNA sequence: TGTGCCAGCAGCTTGCCTAGTGCCTACAATGAGCAGTTCTTC.

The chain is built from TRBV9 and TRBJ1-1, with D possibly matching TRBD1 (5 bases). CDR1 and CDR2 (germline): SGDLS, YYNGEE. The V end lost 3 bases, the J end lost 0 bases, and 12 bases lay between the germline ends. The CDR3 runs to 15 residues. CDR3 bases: TGTGCCAGCAGCGCCTGGGGCACGATGAACACTGAAGCTTTCTTT. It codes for CASSAWGTMNTEAFF.

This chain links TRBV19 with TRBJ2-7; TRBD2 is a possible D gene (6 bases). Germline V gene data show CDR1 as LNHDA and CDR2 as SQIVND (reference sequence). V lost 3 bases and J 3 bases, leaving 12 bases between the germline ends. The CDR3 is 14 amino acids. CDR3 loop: CASSITGVLYEQYF. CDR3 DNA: TGTGCCAGTAGTATCACGGGGGTCCTCTACGAGCAGTACTTC.

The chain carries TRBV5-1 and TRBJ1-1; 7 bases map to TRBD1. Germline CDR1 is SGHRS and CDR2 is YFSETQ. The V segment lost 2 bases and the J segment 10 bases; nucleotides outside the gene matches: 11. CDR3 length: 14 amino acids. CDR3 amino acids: CASSFGSQGDGAFF. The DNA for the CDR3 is TGCGCCAGCAGCTTCGGGTCTCAGGGGGATGGAGCTTTCTTT.

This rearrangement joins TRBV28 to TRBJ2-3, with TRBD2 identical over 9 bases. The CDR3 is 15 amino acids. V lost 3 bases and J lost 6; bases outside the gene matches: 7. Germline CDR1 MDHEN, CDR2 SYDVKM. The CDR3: CASSFLGGRGDTQYF. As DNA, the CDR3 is TGTGCCAGCAGTTTTTTGGGCGGGAGGGGTGATACGCAGTATTTT.

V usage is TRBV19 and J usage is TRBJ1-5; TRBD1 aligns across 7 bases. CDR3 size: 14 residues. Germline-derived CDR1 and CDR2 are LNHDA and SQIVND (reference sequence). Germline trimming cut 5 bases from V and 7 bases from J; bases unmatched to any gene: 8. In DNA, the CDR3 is TGTGCCAGTAGTGGGCGACAGGGACCACAGCCCCAGCATTTT. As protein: CASSGRQGPQPQHF.

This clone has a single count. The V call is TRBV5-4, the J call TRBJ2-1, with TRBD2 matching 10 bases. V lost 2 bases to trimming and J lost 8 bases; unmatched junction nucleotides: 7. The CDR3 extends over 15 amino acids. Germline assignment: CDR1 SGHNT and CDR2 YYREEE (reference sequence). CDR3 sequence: CASSLSAGGNDEQFF. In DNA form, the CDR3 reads TGTGCCAGCAGCTTATCAGCGGGAGGGAACGATGAGCAGTTCTTC.

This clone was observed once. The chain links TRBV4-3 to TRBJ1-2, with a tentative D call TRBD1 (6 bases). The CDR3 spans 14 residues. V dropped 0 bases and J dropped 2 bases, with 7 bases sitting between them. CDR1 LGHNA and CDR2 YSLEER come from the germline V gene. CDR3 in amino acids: CASSQEDRNYGYTF. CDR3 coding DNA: TGCGCCAGCAGCCAAGAAGACAGGAACTATGGCTACACCTTC.

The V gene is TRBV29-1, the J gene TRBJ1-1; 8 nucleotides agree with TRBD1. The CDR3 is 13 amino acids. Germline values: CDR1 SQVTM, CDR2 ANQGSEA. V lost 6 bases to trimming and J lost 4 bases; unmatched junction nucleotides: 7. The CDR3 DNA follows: TGCAGCGTGGACAACGGACAGGGCACTGAAGCTTTCTTT. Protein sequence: CSVDNGQGTEAFF.